These 10 T cell receptor beta chains came from one sample sequenced in a study of technical replicates of blood from a few donors. Profiled with immunoSEQ multiplex PCR; TCRdb holds only in-frame clones, not every one. The sample records tens of thousands of clones, roughly 90% being singletons. Specimen: PBMCs. All receptors come from a human donor in good health. Some clones in this sample may be carry-over from other donors' samples.

This clone turned up a few times. This chain uses TRBV5-4 with TRBJ2-3, with D perhaps matching TRBD2 (5 bases). Germline CDR1 and CDR2: SGHNT and YYREEE (reference sequence). V lost 4 bases, J lost 11 bases, and 29 bases lay in between. The CDR3 loop spans 17 amino acids. CDR3 bases: TGTGCCAGCAGCCCGGGAATAGTGGTGAAGAAGGATAGTGTGCAGTATTTT. This gives the protein CASSPGIVVKKDSVQYF.

The J gene is TRBJ2-1, the V gene TRBV9; D is uncertain. The CDR3 spans 15 residues. Germline CDR1 reads SGDLS; CDR2 reads YYNGEE. Trimming took 0 bases from V and 2 from J, leaving 9 bases between them. The CDR3 nucleotides are TGTGCCAGCAGCGTAGGGAGCGATACCTACAATGAGCAGTTCTTC. This codes for CASSVGSDTYNEQFF.

This rearrangement joins TRBV6-5 to TRBJ2-1; TRBD2 matches at 9 bases. The CDR3 has 14 residues. Trimming cost V 9 bases and J 7 bases; bases outside gene matches: 10. Germline loops: CDR1 MNHEY, CDR2 SVGAGI. For the CDR3, the DNA is TGTGCCAGTCGCCCGGGACTAGCCAGGAATGAGCAGTTCTTC. Its protein product is CASRPGLARNEQFF.

As regards this clone: One end of the junction is discordant with germline, which a read error may explain. The gene calls are TRBV7-9 and TRBJ1-5; D gene uncertain. Germline values: CDR1 SEHNR, CDR2 FQNEAQ (reference sequence). This CDR3 comprises 9 residues. CDR3 sequence (DNA): TGTGCCAGCAGCCACGTCCGGGATTTT. Amino acid sequence: CASSHVRDF.

In its sample, this clone was seen a few times. The chain has TRBV2 and TRBJ2-3; TRBD2 aligns across 16 bases. The CDR3 is 15 amino acids. The trim removed 11 bases at V and 3 bases at J, leaving 5 bases unmatched. Germline loops: CDR1 SNHLY, CDR2 FYNNEI. In DNA, the CDR3 is TGTGCCGGAGGGACTAGCGGGAGGGGAACAGATACGCAGTATTTT. Translating gives CAGGTSGRGTDTQYF.

The rearrangement uses TRBV7-9 and TRBJ1-2, with 9 nucleotides matching TRBD1. CDR1 and CDR2 (germline): SEHNR, FQNEAQ (reference sequence). The trim removed 1 base at V and 6 bases at J, leaving 6 bases unmatched. This CDR3 comprises 15 residues. The DNA for the CDR3 is TGTGCCAGCAGCTTAGGGGACAGGGTAGAAGATGGCTACACCTTC. As protein: CASSLGDRVEDGYTF.

The rearrangement uses TRBV7-2 and TRBJ2-7; 8 bases fit TRBD1. Germline loops: CDR1 SGHTA, CDR2 FQGNSA. This CDR3 is built from 14 residues. J was trimmed by 2 bases and V by 2 bases; bases with no gene match: 2. The CDR3 protein is CASSLQGAPYEQYF. CDR3 in DNA: TGTGCCAGCAGCTTACAGGGGGCCCCCTACGAGCAGTACTTC. The full variable domain, with the rest looked up from reference TRBV7-2 and TRBJ2-7, is GAGVSQSPSNKVTEKGKDVELRCDPISGHTALYWYRQSLGQGLEFLIYFQGNSAPDKSGLPSDRFSAERTGGSVSTLTIQRTQQEDSAVYLCASSLQGAPYEQYFGPGTRLTVT.

The chain uses TRBV19 and TRBJ1-2; D possibly corresponds to TRBD1 (6 bases). The CDR3 covers 13 residues. Trimming took off 6 bases at V and 3 bases at J, with 11 bases between the two ends. Looked up from germline, CDR1 is LNHDA and CDR2 is SQIVND (reference sequence). CDR3 DNA: TGTGCCAGTAGCCCCGGACAGTACTATGGCTACACCTTC. This gives the protein CASSPGQYYGYTF.

The chain carries TRBV6-1 and TRBJ1-2, with D perhaps TRBD1 (5 bases). V was cut by 6 bases and J by 6 bases, with 11 bases left in between. This CDR3 is built from 12 residues. In germline, CDR1 is MNHNS, CDR2 SASEGT. The CDR3: CASRDLGDGYTF. The DNA of the CDR3 is TGTGCCAGCAGGGACCTAGGGGATGGCTACACCTTC.

The CDR3 bases are TGCAGTGCTAGAGAAACGGGGGAGCAGTACTTC. As protein: CSARETGEQYF. The chain combines TRBV20-1 with TRBJ2-7, with D possibly being TRBD2 (5 bases). V was cut by 0 bases and J by 7 bases, with 7 bases left in between. Germline V CDR1 and CDR2: DFQATT, SNEGSKA (reference sequence). The CDR3 sequence is 11 residues long.